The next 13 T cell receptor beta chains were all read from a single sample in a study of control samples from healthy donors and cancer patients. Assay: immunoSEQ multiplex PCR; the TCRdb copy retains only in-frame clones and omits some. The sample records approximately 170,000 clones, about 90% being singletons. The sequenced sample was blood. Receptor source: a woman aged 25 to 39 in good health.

Written as DNA, the CDR3 is TGTGCCAGCAGTTTAAGGCCATGGGACGGAACCTACGAGCAGTACTTC. Protein sequence: CASSLRPWDGTYEQYF. The chain uses TRBV27 and TRBJ2-7; the D gene could be TRBD1 or TRBD2 (5 bases each). This CDR3 is built from 16 residues. V was pared by 2 bases and J by 2 bases, with 16 bases between. The germline CDR1 and CDR2 sequences are MNHEY and SMNVEV (reference sequence).

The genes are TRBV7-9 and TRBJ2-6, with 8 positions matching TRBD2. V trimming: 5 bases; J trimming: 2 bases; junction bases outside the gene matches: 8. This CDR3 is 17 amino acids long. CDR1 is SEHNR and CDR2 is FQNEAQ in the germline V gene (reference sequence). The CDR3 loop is CASSPAAGEAGANVLTF. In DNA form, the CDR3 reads TGTGCCAGCAGCCCGGCAGCGGGAGAGGCTGGGGCCAACGTCCTGACTTTC.

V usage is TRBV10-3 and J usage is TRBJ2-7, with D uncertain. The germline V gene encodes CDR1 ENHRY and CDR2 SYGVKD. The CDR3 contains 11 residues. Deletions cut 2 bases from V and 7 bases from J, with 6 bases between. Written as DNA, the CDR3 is TGTGCCATCAGTGAGCAGGTGGAGCAGTACTTC. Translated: CAISEQVEQYF.

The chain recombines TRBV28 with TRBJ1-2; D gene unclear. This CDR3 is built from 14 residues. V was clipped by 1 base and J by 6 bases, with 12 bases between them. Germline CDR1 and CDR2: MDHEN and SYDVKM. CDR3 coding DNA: TGTGCCAGCAGTTTATTGGACGGATACGATGGCTACACCTTC. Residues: CASSLLDGYDGYTF.

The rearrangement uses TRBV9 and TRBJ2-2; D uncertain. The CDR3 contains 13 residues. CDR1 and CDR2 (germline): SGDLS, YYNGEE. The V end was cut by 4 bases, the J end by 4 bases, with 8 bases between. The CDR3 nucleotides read TGTGCCAGCAGCAATTCAGTCACCGGGGAGCTGTTTTTT. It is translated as CASSNSVTGELFF.

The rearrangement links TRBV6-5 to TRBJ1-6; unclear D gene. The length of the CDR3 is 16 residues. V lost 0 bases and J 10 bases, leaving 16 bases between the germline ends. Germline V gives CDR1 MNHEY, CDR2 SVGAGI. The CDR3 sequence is CASSYSLGTVGSPLHF. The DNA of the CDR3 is TGTGCCAGCAGTTACTCGCTGGGAACAGTAGGCTCACCCCTCCACTTT.

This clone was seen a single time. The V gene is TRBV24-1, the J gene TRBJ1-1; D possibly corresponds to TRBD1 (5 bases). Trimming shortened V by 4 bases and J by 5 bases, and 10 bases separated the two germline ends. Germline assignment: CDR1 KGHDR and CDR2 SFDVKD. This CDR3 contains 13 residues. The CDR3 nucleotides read TGTGCCACCAGTGACCAGGGTGGGACTGAAGCTTTCTTT. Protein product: CATSDQGGTEAFF.

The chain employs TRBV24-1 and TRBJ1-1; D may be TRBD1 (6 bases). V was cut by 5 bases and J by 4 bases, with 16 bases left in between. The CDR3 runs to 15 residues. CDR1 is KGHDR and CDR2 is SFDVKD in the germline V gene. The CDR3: CATSGPAGESTEAFF. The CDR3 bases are TGTGCCACCAGTGGACCCGCAGGGGAAAGCACTGAAGCTTTCTTT.

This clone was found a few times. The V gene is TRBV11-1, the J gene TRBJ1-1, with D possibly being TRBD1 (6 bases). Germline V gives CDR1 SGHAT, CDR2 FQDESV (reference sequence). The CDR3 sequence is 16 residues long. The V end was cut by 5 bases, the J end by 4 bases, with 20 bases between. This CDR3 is CASSPGVGRGPTEAFF. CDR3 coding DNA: TGTGCCAGCAGCCCGGGAGTCGGGCGGGGGCCCACTGAAGCTTTCTTT.

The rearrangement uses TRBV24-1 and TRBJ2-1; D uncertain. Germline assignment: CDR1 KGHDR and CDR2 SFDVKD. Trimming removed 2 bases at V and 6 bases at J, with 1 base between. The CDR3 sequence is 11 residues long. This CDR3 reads CATSDSNEQFF. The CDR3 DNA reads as TGTGCCACCAGTGATTCCAATGAGCAGTTCTTC.

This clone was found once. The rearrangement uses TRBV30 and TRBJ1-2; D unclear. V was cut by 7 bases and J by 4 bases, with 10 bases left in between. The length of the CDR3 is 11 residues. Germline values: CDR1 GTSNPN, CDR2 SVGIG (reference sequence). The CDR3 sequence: CAFSRSYGYTF. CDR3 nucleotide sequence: TGTGCCTTTAGCAGGAGCTATGGCTACACCTTC.

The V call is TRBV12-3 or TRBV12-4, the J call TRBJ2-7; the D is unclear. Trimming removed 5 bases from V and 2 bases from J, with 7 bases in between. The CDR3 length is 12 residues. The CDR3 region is CASSQTPYEQYF. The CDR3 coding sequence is TGTGCCAGCAGTCAAACCCCCTACGAGCAGTACTTC.

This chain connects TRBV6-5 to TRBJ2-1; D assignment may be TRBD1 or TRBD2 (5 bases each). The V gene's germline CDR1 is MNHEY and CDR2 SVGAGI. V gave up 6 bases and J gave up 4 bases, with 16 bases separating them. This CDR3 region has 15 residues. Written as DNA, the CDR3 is TGTGCCAGCAGCCCAACCGGGACGTTATACAATGAGCAGTTCTTC. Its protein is CASSPTGTLYNEQFF.